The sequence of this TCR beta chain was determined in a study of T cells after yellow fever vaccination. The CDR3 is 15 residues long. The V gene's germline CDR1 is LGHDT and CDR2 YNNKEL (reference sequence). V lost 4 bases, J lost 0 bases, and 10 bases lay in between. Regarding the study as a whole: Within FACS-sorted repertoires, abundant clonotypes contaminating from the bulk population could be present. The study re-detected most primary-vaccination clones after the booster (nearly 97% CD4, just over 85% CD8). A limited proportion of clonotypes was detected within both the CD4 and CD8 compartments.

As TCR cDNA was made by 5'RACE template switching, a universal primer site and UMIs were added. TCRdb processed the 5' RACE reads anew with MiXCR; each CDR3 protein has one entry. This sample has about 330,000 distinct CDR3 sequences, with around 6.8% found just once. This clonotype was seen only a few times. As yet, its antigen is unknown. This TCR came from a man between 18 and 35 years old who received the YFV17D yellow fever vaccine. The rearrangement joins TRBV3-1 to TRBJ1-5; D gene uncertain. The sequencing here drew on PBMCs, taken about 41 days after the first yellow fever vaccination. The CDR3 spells CASSPFGDSNQPQHF. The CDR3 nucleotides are TGTGCCAGCAGCCCTTTTGGCGATAGCAATCAGCCCCAGCATTTT.